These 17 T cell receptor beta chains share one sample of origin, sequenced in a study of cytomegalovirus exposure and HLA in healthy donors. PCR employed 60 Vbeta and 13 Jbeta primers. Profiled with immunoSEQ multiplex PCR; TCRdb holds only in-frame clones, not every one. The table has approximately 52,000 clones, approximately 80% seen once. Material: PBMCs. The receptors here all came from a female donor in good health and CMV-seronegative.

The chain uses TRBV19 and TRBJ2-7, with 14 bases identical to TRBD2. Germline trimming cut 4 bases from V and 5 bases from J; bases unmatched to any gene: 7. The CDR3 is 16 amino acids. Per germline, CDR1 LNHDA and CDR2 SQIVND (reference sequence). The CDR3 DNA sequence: TGTGCCAGTAGTAGGCCCGGACTAGCGGGGGGCAACGAGCAGTACTTC. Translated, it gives CASSRPGLAGGNEQYF.

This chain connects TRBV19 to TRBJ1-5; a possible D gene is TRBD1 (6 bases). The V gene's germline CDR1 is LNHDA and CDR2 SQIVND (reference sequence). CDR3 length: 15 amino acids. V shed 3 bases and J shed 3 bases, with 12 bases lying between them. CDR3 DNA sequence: TGTGCCAGTAGTATCTGGGGGCGCGACAATCAGCCCCAGCATTTT. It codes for CASSIWGRDNQPQHF.

CDR3 sequence (DNA): TGTGCCAGCAGCCTCCCGGGACAGGGAGAAAAACTGTTTTTT. It specifies CASSLPGQGEKLFF. This chain links TRBV7-9 with TRBJ1-4; TRBD1 matches at 9 bases. The ends lost 5 bases at V and 8 bases at J; junction bases unmatched: 6. There are 14 residues in the CDR3. The V gene's germline CDR1 is SEHNR and CDR2 FQNEAQ (reference sequence).

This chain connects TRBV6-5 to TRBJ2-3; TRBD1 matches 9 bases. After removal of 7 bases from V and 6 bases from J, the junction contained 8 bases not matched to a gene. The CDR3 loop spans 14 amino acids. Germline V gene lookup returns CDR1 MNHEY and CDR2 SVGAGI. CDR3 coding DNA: TGTGCCAGCACCCGGACAGGGGCCTTGGATACGCAGTATTTT. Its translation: CASTRTGALDTQYF.

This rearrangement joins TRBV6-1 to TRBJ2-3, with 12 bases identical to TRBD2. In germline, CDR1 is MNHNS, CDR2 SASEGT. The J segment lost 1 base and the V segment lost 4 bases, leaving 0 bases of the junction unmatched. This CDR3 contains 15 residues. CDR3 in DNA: TGTGCCAGCAGTGGACTAGCGGGGGGCACAGATACGCAGTATTTT. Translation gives CASSGLAGGTDTQYF.

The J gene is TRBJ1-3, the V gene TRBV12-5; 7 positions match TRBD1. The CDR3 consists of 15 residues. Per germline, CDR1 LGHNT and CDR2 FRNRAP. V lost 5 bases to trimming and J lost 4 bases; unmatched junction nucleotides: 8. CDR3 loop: CASGDRESGGNTIYF. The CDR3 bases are TGTGCTAGTGGTGACAGGGAATCAGGGGGAAACACCATATATTTT.

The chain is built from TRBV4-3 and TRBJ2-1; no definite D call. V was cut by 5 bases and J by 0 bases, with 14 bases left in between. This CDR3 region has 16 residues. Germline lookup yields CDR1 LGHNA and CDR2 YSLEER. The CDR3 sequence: CASSKAPRSSYNEQFF. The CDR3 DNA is TGCGCCAGCAGCAAGGCGCCTAGGAGCTCCTACAATGAGCAGTTCTTC.

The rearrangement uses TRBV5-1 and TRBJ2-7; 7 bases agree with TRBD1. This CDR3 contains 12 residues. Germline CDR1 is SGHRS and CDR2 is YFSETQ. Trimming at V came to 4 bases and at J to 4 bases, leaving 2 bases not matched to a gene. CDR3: CASSGTAYEQYF. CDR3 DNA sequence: TGCGCCAGCAGCGGGACAGCGTACGAGCAGTACTTC.

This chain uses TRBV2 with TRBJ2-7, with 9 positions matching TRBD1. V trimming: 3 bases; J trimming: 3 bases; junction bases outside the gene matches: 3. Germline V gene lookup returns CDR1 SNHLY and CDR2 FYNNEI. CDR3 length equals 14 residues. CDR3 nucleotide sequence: TGTGCCAGCAGTGACACAGGGGGCCTCTACGAGCAGTACTTC. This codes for CASSDTGGLYEQYF.

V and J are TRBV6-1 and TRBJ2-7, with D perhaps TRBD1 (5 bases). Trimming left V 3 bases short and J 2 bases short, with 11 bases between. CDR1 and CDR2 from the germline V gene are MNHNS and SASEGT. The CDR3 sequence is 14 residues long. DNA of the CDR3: TGTGCCAGCAGTGACATTCCAGGGCCCTACGAGCAGTACTTC. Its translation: CASSDIPGPYEQYF.

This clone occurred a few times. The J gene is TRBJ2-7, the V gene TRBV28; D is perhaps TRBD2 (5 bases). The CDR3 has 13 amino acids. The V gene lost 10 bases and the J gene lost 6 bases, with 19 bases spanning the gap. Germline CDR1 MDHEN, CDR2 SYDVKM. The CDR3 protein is CATQEEPWSEQYF. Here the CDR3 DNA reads TGTGCCACCCAGGAGGAACCCTGGAGCGAGCAGTACTTC.

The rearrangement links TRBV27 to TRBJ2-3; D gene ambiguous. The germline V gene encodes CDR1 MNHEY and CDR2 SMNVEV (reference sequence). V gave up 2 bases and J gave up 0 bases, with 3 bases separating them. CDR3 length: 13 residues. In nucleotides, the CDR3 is TGTGCCAGCAGTTTAACTAGCACAGATACGCAGTATTTT. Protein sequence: CASSLTSTDTQYF.

CDR3 sequence: CASSLPPQGETGELFF. Written as DNA, the CDR3 is TGTGCCAGCAGCCTCCCCCCACAGGGGGAGACCGGGGAGCTGTTTTTT. The chain uses TRBV5-4 and TRBJ2-2; TRBD1 agrees at 8 bases. Unmatched junction bases numbered 10, after V lost 4 bases and J lost 5 bases. Germline V gene lookup returns CDR1 SGHNT and CDR2 YYREEE (reference sequence). The CDR3 covers 16 residues.

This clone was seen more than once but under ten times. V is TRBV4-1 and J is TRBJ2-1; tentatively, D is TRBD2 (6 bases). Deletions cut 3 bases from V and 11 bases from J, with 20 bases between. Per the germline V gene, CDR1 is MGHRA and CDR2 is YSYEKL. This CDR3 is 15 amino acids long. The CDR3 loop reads CASSQSGLDDFQQFF. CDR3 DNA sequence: TGCGCCAGCAGCCAGTCGGGACTGGATGACTTTCAGCAGTTCTTC.

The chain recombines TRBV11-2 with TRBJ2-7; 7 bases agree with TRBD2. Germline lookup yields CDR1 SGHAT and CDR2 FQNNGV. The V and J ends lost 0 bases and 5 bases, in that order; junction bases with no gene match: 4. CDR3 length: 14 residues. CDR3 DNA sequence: TGTGCCAGCAGCTTAGAGCCTAGCGGCCACGAGCAGTACTTC. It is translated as CASSLEPSGHEQYF.

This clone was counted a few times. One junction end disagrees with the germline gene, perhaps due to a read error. In DNA, the CDR3 is TGCAGTGCCCCCTTTGGGACAGGGTTTCACTTC. Residues: CSAPFGTGFHF. V usage is TRBV20-1 and J usage is TRBJ2-7; 9 nucleotides align to TRBD1. CDR3 size: 11 residues. Germline CDR1 and CDR2: DFQATT and SNEGSKA (reference sequence).

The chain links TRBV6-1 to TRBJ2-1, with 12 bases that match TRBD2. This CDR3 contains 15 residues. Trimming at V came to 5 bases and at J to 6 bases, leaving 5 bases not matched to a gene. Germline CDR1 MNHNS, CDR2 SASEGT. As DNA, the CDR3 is TGTGCCAGCAGTTCACTAGCGGGAGGCGTCAATGAGCAGTTCTTC. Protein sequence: CASSSLAGGVNEQFF.